This entry features one TCR beta chain sequence. These data come from a study of blood T cell repertoires in COVID-19. Study in general: Specimens from acute and convalescent COVID-19 originated in the United States, Italy and Spain.

Trimming stripped 5 bases from V and 0 bases from J, with 20 bases between. Germline-derived CDR1 and CDR2 are SGHDT and YYEEEE. The CDR3 runs to 17 residues. Only in-frame clones appear in the TCRdb table, and some are missing; sequencing was by immunoSEQ multiplex PCR. This table has fewer than 250,000 clones, roughly nine tenths appearing once. The receptor was derived from an older woman with acute or convalescent COVID-19. Input material: peripheral blood. This chain links TRBV5-6 with TRBJ1-1, with TRBD1 as a possible D gene (6 bases). CDR3 in amino acids: CASRNGDTRLLNTEAFF. The CDR3, as DNA: TGTGCCAGCAGAAACGGGGACACCAGGCTTTTGAACACTGAAGCTTTCTTT. Full variable domain (missing parts from reference TRBV5-6 and TRBJ1-1): DAGVTQSPTHLIKTRGQQVTLRCSPKSGHDTVSWYQQALGQGPQFIFQYYEEEERQRGNFPDRFSGHQFPNYSSELNVNALLLGDSALYLCASRNGDTRLLNTEAFFGQGTRLTVV.